The 23 T cell receptor beta chains reported below all come from one sample, sequenced in a study of cytomegalovirus exposure and HLA in healthy donors. PCR involved 60 Vbeta and 13 Jbeta primers. Sequenced by immunoSEQ multiplex PCR; TCRdb stores in-frame clones only, minus some. The sample includes about 230,000 clones, roughly 89% of them seen just once. Sequenced input: PBMCs. These receptors were taken from a young woman in good health and CMV-seronegative.

The V and J genes are TRBV6-5 and TRBJ1-2; D perhaps matches TRBD1 (6 bases). Trimming removed 2 bases at V and 5 bases at J, with 15 bases between. The CDR3 extends over 15 amino acids. Looked up from germline, CDR1 is MNHEY and CDR2 is SVGAGI. CDR3: CASSYGGGGGYGYTF. The CDR3 DNA sequence: TGTGCCAGCAGTTACGGGGGAGGGGGTGGGTATGGCTACACCTTC.

The chain joins TRBV7-2 to TRBJ1-3, with TRBD1 matching 7 bases. Germline-derived CDR1 and CDR2 are SGHTA and FQGNSA. This CDR3 comprises 14 residues. With V trimmed by 4 bases and J by 4 bases, 4 bases remained unmatched. The CDR3 DNA follows: TGTGCCAGCAGCTCGCAGACAGGGGGAAACACCATATATTTT. It yields the protein CASSSQTGGNTIYF.

The table lists this clone with a few counts. The CDR3 DNA sequence: TGCGCCAGCTCGCGAGACGGCGGAGATTACGAGCAGTACTTC. Protein sequence: CASSRDGGDYEQYF. The chain joins TRBV5-1 to TRBJ2-7; unclear D gene. Trimming cost V 7 bases and J 4 bases, with 18 bases left between them. Germline V gene data show CDR1 as SGHRS and CDR2 as YFSETQ. CDR3 size: 14 residues.

The chain has TRBV4-1 and TRBJ2-5, with 13 bases aligning to TRBD2. CDR3 length: 17 residues. The germline V gene has CDR1 MGHRA and CDR2 YSYEKL. Trimming took 1 base from V and 4 from J; bases not matched to a gene: 6. As DNA, the CDR3 is TGCGCCAGCAGCCAAGGGGGACTAGCGGGGTCGGGAGAGACCCAGTACTTC. Its protein is CASSQGGLAGSGETQYF.

This clone occurred once. The chain employs TRBV4-1 and TRBJ1-2; possible D gene TRBD1, 6 bases. Between the trimmed V and J ends, which lost 0 bases and 1 base, there was a span of 9 bases. The CDR3 sequence is 15 residues long. The germline gives CDR1 MGHRA, CDR2 YSYEKL. The CDR3 here is CASSQDPGVNYGYTF. In DNA, the CDR3 is TGCGCCAGCAGCCAAGATCCAGGGGTTAACTATGGCTACACCTTC.

The chain employs TRBV27 and TRBJ2-7; D call uncertain. The CDR3 totals 13 residues. Trimming stripped 0 bases from V and 3 bases from J, with 6 bases between. The germline V gene encodes CDR1 MNHEY and CDR2 SMNVEV (reference sequence). CDR3 protein: CASSLSLDYEQYF. CDR3 sequence (DNA): TGTGCCAGCAGTTTATCTCTAGACTACGAGCAGTACTTC.

V and J are TRBV29-1 and TRBJ2-1, with TRBD2 identical over 13 bases. The V gene's germline CDR1 is SQVTM and CDR2 ANQGSEA. The CDR3 covers 16 residues. V lost 4 bases to trimming and J lost 7 bases; unmatched junction nucleotides: 10. CDR3 bases: TGCAGCGTTGTAGGCCCCACTAGCGGGAGGGGTAATGAGCAGTTCTTC. Its translation: CSVVGPTSGRGNEQFF.

The chain is built from TRBV19 and TRBJ2-7; 8 bases line up with TRBD1. The length of the CDR3 is 13 residues. Germline V gene sequence: CDR1 LNHDA, CDR2 SQIVND (reference sequence). After removal of 6 bases from V and 5 bases from J, the junction contained 6 bases not matched to a gene. This chain's CDR3 is CASRRTGSNEQYF. As DNA, the CDR3 is TGTGCCAGTAGGAGGACAGGGTCGAACGAGCAGTACTTC.

This chain uses TRBV19 with TRBJ1-1; D remains unclear. Trimming removed 3 bases at V and 3 bases at J, with 11 bases between. The V gene's germline CDR1 is LNHDA and CDR2 SQIVND (reference sequence). This CDR3 contains 14 residues. The CDR3 DNA reads TGTGCCAGTAGTATCGGCAGGCCGGACACTGAAGCTTTCTTT. Protein sequence: CASSIGRPDTEAFF.

The J gene is TRBJ1-1, the V gene TRBV27; TRBD1 might be the D (5 bases). The CDR3 is 15 amino acids. The V end was cut by 4 bases, the J end by 9 bases, with 21 bases between. Germline CDR1 is MNHEY and CDR2 is SMNVEV (reference sequence). The CDR3 bases are TGTGCCAGCAGTTCAGTCTCGGAGGGACCACTGAAAGCTTTCTTT. This encodes CASSSVSEGPLKAFF.

This chain links TRBV2 with TRBJ1-6; no clear D gene. Germline V CDR1 and CDR2: SNHLY, FYNNEI. V was cut by 3 bases and J by 0 bases, with 6 bases left in between. CDR3 length equals 15 residues. CDR3 region: CASSERSSYNSPLHF. CDR3 in DNA: TGTGCCAGCAGTGAGAGGAGCTCCTATAATTCACCCCTCCACTTT.

This clone was observed a single time. The chain has TRBV9 and TRBJ1-1, with D uncertain. This CDR3 has 13 amino acids. CDR1 is SGDLS, CDR2 YYNGEE, per germline. The V end lost 1 base, the J end lost 1 base, and 5 bases lay between the germline ends. CDR3 nucleotides: TGTGCCAGCAGCGTAACCGGGAACACTGAAGCTTTCTTT. Translating gives CASSVTGNTEAFF.

This rearrangement joins TRBV2 to TRBJ2-3, with TRBD1 identical over 9 bases. The CDR3 has 13 amino acids. The germline CDR1 and CDR2 sequences are SNHLY and FYNNEI. After removal of 4 bases from V and 5 bases from J, the junction contained 1 base not matched to a gene. Written as DNA, the CDR3 is TGTGCCAGCAGTGTGACAGGGGGAGATACGCAGTATTTT. This codes for CASSVTGGDTQYF.

The V call is TRBV25-1, the J call TRBJ1-2, with D unclear. The length of the CDR3 is 15 residues. CDR1 is MGHDK and CDR2 is SYGVNS in the germline V gene. Trimming stripped 6 bases from V and 2 bases from J, with 16 bases between. CDR3 protein: CASSPRGTLNYGYTF. In DNA form, the CDR3 reads TGTGCCAGCAGCCCGCGTGGCACACTAAACTATGGCTACACCTTC.

The chain has TRBV5-1 and TRBJ2-1; 8 bases fit TRBD2. Unmatched junction bases numbered 11, after V lost 4 bases and J lost 8 bases. The CDR3 totals 15 residues. Germline loops: CDR1 SGHRS, CDR2 YFSETQ. The CDR3: CASSPARAGGDEQFF. The CDR3 bases are TGCGCCAGCAGCCCCGCCCGGGCGGGAGGCGATGAGCAGTTCTTC.

The CDR3 loop reads CASSLDYGGGISEQYF. CDR3 coding DNA: TGCGCCAGCAGCTTGGATTACGGCGGGGGGATTTCGGAGCAGTACTTC. The rearrangement uses TRBV5-1 and TRBJ2-5; TRBD2 matches at 8 bases. Germline CDR1 and CDR2: SGHRS and YFSETQ. With 0 bases clipped from V and 11 bases from J, the junction kept 15 bases outside the gene matches. The CDR3 covers 16 residues. Full variable domain (missing parts from reference TRBV5-1 and TRBJ2-5): KAGVTQTPRYLIKTRGQQVTLSCSPISGHRSVSWYQQTPGQGLQFLFEYFSETQRNKGNFPGRFSGRQFSNSRSEMNVSTLELGDSALYLCASSLDYGGGISEQYFGPGTRLLVL.

The CDR3 sequence: CASSVTNSGGTDTQYF. DNA for the CDR3: TGTGCCAGCAGCGTAACTAATAGCGGGGGCACAGATACGCAGTATTTT. J is TRBJ2-3 and V is TRBV9; 8 bases are shared with TRBD2. From germline, CDR1 is SGDLS and CDR2 YYNGEE. This CDR3 spans 16 amino acids. V shed 1 base, J shed 1 base, and the junction held 5 bases outside the gene matches.

The rearrangement uses TRBV6-1 and TRBJ1-6, with D perhaps TRBD1 (5 bases). CDR1 is MNHNS, CDR2 SASEGT, per germline. V lost 6 bases to trimming and J lost 7 bases, with 16 bases between them. CDR3 size: 15 residues. CDR3 amino acids: CASRDPGGLNSPLHF. CDR3 DNA: TGTGCCAGCAGGGACCCCGGGGGACTGAATTCACCCCTCCACTTT.

The chain employs TRBV5-4 and TRBJ1-4; 7 nucleotides align to TRBD1. Unmatched junction bases numbered 6, after V lost 0 bases and J lost 10 bases. This CDR3 region has 14 residues. Looked up from germline, CDR1 is SGHNT and CDR2 is YYREEE (reference sequence). CDR3: CASSLGQGEGKLFF. Written as DNA, the CDR3 is TGTGCCAGCAGCTTGGGACAGGGAGAAGGAAAACTGTTTTTT.

The chain employs TRBV27 and TRBJ2-3; TRBD2 matches at 10 bases. Germline V lookup: CDR1 MNHEY, CDR2 SMNVEV (reference sequence). The CDR3 contains 14 residues. V lost 2 bases and J lost 7; bases outside the gene matches: 3. Written as DNA, the CDR3 is TGTGCCAGCAGTTTAGAAGCGGGAGGGAATACGCAGTATTTT. Protein: CASSLEAGGNTQYF.

This chain uses TRBV5-1 with TRBJ1-1, with 11 bases aligning to TRBD1. V lost 4 bases and J lost 4; bases outside the gene matches: 6. Germline V gene sequence: CDR1 SGHRS, CDR2 YFSETQ. This CDR3 spans 15 amino acids. In nucleotides, the CDR3 is TGCGCCAGCAGCGTAGGACAGGGGGCTATCACTGAAGCTTTCTTT. Amino acid sequence: CASSVGQGAITEAFF.

V is TRBV5-1 and J is TRBJ2-2, with D possibly TRBD2 on 6 matching bases. CDR1 is SGHRS and CDR2 is YFSETQ in the germline V gene. The CDR3 contains 16 residues. V gave up 2 bases and J gave up 2 bases, with 13 bases separating them. The chain's CDR3 is CASSFRGTSNTGELFF. In DNA, the CDR3 is TGCGCCAGCAGCTTTCGGGGGACGTCAAACACCGGGGAGCTGTTTTTT.

The chain couples TRBV7-2 to TRBJ1-5; D is uncertain. Trimming stripped 1 base from V and 5 bases from J, with 9 bases between. Germline values: CDR1 SGHTA, CDR2 FQGNSA. This CDR3 region has 14 residues. CDR3 DNA: TGTGCCAGCAGCTTAGGTTCGAGTCATCAGCCCCAGCATTTT. As protein: CASSLGSSHQPQHF.